The 2 T cell receptor beta chains below come from one sample, sequenced in a study of identifying expanded T cells in peripheral blood. This table comes from immunoSEQ multiplex PCR, and its TCRdb copy is limited to in-frame clones, with some not included. The data show around 56,000 clones, about 83% seen once. Sequenced: blood. These receptors were obtained from a person aged 18 to 69 in good health.

This chain connects TRBV5-6 to TRBJ1-1; no definite D call. Trimming shortened V by 0 bases and J by 1 base, and 4 bases separated the two germline ends. Germline loops: CDR1 SGHDT, CDR2 YYEEEE. The CDR3 extends over 13 amino acids. The DNA for the CDR3 is TGTGCCAGCAGCTTGGGCGGGAACACTGAAGCTTTCTTT. Its translation: CASSLGGNTEAFF.

The chain joins TRBV6-5 to TRBJ2-7; possibly TRBD2 for D (5 bases). This CDR3 region has 12 residues. V lost 2 bases and J lost 8, with 10 bases in between. Germline V gives CDR1 MNHEY, CDR2 SVGAGI. The CDR3 region is CASSYGSRKQYV. DNA for the CDR3: TGTGCCAGCAGTTACGGGAGCAGAAAGCAGTACGTC.